The 15 T cell receptor beta chains listed next were all sequenced from one sample in a study of blood T cells in healthy people across ages. A second PCR, run for about 7 to 11 cycles, used a sample-barcoded 5' primer plus a J-beta primer mix. TCRdb independently ran MiXCR on the 5' RACE reads; one entry per CDR3 protein. The sample has 1.5 million to 2 million distinct CDR3 sequences, roughly 43% seen once; the top ten hold 23%. The specimen sequenced was blood. The origin of the receptors is a human donor in good health.

The chain recombines TRBV4-1 with TRBJ2-1; TRBD1 matches 9 bases. CDR3 length: 15 amino acids. V was pared by 2 bases and J by 8 bases, with 7 bases of the junction left unmatched. The V gene's germline CDR1 is MGHRA and CDR2 YSYEKL. The CDR3 coding sequence is TGCGCCAGCAGCCAACGGGGACAGGGTTCTTATGAGCAGTTCTTC. Protein product: CASSQRGQGSYEQFF.

This clonotype was observed a handful of times. This chain connects TRBV29-1 to TRBJ2-1, with D possibly being TRBD2 (7 bases). The germline V and J ends were trimmed by 3 bases and 5 bases, with 11 bases remaining between them. The CDR3 runs to 13 residues. Germline V gene sequence: CDR1 SQVTM, CDR2 ANQGSEA. CDR3 protein: CSVDGGPHNEQFF. Written as DNA, the CDR3 is TGCAGCGTTGACGGGGGGCCCCACAATGAGCAGTTCTTC.

CDR3 nucleotide sequence: TGTGCCATCAGGGTACAGGGAGAGTTCTCTGGCTACACCTTC. It is translated as CAIRVQGEFSGYTF. V usage is TRBV10-3 and J usage is TRBJ1-2, with D possibly being TRBD1 (6 bases). Germline CDR1 is ENHRY and CDR2 is SYGVKD. Trimming removed 6 bases at V and 7 bases at J, with 18 bases between. The CDR3 totals 14 residues.

The V call is TRBV5-1, the J call TRBJ1-4; D perhaps matches TRBD1 (6 bases). The CDR3 length is 14 residues. V dropped 4 bases and J dropped 6 bases, with 13 bases sitting between them. CDR1 and CDR2 (germline): SGHRS, YFSETQ. The CDR3 coding sequence is TGCGCCAGCAGCGCTCAACCAGGGGATGAAAAACTGTTTTTT. It translates to CASSAQPGDEKLFF.

The chain combines TRBV6-1 with TRBJ1-2, with TRBD1 matching over 8 bases. After removal of 1 base from V and 10 bases from J, the junction contained 5 bases not matched to a gene. This CDR3 has 13 amino acids. CDR1 is MNHNS, CDR2 SASEGT, per germline. CDR3 bases: TGTGCCAGCAGTGAAGGGACAGGGAGAGACTACACCTTC. Its protein product is CASSEGTGRDYTF.

The J gene is TRBJ1-6, the V gene TRBV7-2; D not certain. The germline V and J ends were trimmed by 6 bases and 6 bases, with 15 bases remaining between them. The V gene's germline CDR1 is SGHTA and CDR2 FQGNSA. CDR3 size: 15 residues. CDR3 sequence reads: CASRAKSLSNSPLHF. The CDR3 DNA is TGTGCCAGCAGGGCCAAGAGCCTTTCTAATTCACCCCTCCACTTT.

This rearrangement joins TRBV2 to TRBJ1-1; D gene unclear. CDR1 and CDR2 (germline): SNHLY, FYNNEI. V was shortened by 5 bases and J by 11 bases, with 18 bases between the two germline ends. The CDR3 loop spans 13 amino acids. This CDR3 reads CASSSGPRREAFF. The CDR3 DNA follows: TGTGCCAGCAGTTCCGGACCCCGGAGGGAGGCTTTCTTT. The full variable domain, its missing parts supplied by reference TRBV2 and TRBJ1-1, is EPEVTQTPSHQVTQMGQEVILRCVPISNHLYFYWYRQILGQKVEFLVSFYNNEISEKSEIFDDQFSVERPDGSNFTLKIRSTKLEDSAMYFCASSSGPRREAFFGQGTRLTVV.

The chain combines TRBV15 with TRBJ2-7; TRBD1 aligns across 12 bases. The V gene end was trimmed by 0 bases and the J gene end by 4 bases; junction bases not matched to a gene: 22. The CDR3 covers 22 residues. Germline V gene data show CDR1 as LNHNV and CDR2 as YYDKDF (reference sequence). The CDR3 protein is CATSRDRDVGGTGGKNIYEQYF. The CDR3 DNA reads TGTGCCACCAGCAGAGATAGAGACGTGGGCGGGACAGGGGGCAAAAATATTTACGAGCAGTACTTC. The whole variable domain, filled in from reference TRBV15 and TRBJ2-7, reads DAMVIQNPRYQVTQFGKPVTLSCSQTLNHNVMYWYQQKSSQAPKLLFHYYDKDFNNEADTPDNFQSRRPNTSFCFLDIRSPGLGDTAMYLCATSRDRDVGGTGGKNIYEQYFGPGTRLTVT.

This clonotype was counted many times. The chain links TRBV6-5 to TRBJ2-7; TRBD1 agrees at 7 bases. The germline V gene encodes CDR1 MNHEY and CDR2 SVGAGI. V shed 6 bases, J shed 3 bases, and the junction held 8 bases outside the gene matches. This CDR3 contains 14 residues. CDR3 protein: CASRPPGTDYEQYF. The CDR3, as DNA: TGTGCCAGCAGACCCCCGGGGACAGACTACGAGCAGTACTTC.

This sequence joins TRBV5-6 and TRBJ2-1; D assignment may be TRBD1 or TRBD2 (5 bases each). This CDR3 spans 14 amino acids. V lost 0 bases to trimming and J lost 12 bases, with 16 bases between them. Germline V gene lookup returns CDR1 SGHDT and CDR2 YYEEEE. The chain's CDR3 is CASSLGRDPQGQFF. In nucleotides, the CDR3 is TGTGCCAGCAGCTTGGGTCGGGACCCCCAGGGGCAGTTCTTC.

Worth noting for this clonotype: One end of the junction is discordant with germline, which a read error may explain. The V call is TRBV11-2, the J call TRBJ2-1; TRBD1 aligns across 8 bases. The V gene's germline CDR1 is SGHAT and CDR2 FQNNGV. The CDR3 length is 12 residues. CDR3 nucleotide sequence: TGTGCCAGCAGCTTGGACAGGGTGGAGCAGTGCTTC. Translating it yields CASSLDRVEQCF.

This clonotype was detected only a few times. This chain uses TRBV7-2 with TRBJ2-7; D uncertain. This CDR3 contains 14 residues. Germline V gene lookup returns CDR1 SGHTA and CDR2 FQGNSA. V shed 5 bases and J shed 7 bases, with 18 bases lying between them. The CDR3 sequence: CASSAEVSFVEQYF. DNA for the CDR3: TGTGCCAGCAGCGCCGAAGTGAGTTTTGTGGAGCAGTACTTC.

The chain combines TRBV7-6 with TRBJ2-1; maybe TRBD1 (6 bases). Looked up from germline, CDR1 is SGHVS and CDR2 is FNYEAQ. The CDR3 is 12 residues long. Trimming took 3 bases from V and 8 from J, leaving 8 bases between them. The CDR3 nucleotides are TGTGCCAGCAGCTTTTACAGGGATGAGCAGTTCTTC. Its protein product is CASSFYRDEQFF.

V is TRBV4-3 and J is TRBJ1-5; 7 bases match TRBD1. The CDR3 is 16 residues long. Germline-derived CDR1 and CDR2 are LGHNA and YSLEER. The ends lost 5 bases at V and 9 bases at J; junction bases unmatched: 16. CDR3 region: CASSTTWTGSNTPQHF. For the CDR3, the DNA is TGCGCCAGCAGCACTACTTGGACAGGATCAAATACGCCCCAGCATTTT.

Only one count was recorded for this clonotype. The chain links TRBV7-2 to TRBJ1-1, with TRBD1 identical over 8 bases. Germline V gene lookup returns CDR1 SGHTA and CDR2 FQGNSA. CDR3 size: 14 residues. V lost 4 bases to trimming and J lost 3 bases; unmatched junction nucleotides: 4. CDR3 DNA sequence: TGTGCCAGCAGCTCCTGGACAGGGTACACTGAAGCTTTCTTT. It translates to CASSSWTGYTEAFF.